The 10 T cell receptor beta chains below all came from one sample that was sequenced in a study of cytomegalovirus exposure and HLA in healthy donors. Vbeta (60) and Jbeta (13) primers were used in the PCR. Only in-frame clones appear in the TCRdb table, and some are missing; sequencing was by immunoSEQ multiplex PCR. The sample includes approximately 70,000 clones. What was sequenced was PBMCs. Receptors were obtained from a female donor in good health and CMV-seropositive.

The V call is TRBV5-1, the J call TRBJ2-5; 7 bases are shared with TRBD1. Trimming took 4 bases from V and 9 from J; bases not matched to a gene: 9. CDR3 length: 13 residues. CDR1 SGHRS and CDR2 YFSETQ come from the germline V gene. The CDR3 region has the DNA TGCGCCAGCAGCATGGACAGGAGTTGGGCCCAGTACTTC. Its translation: CASSMDRSWAQYF.

V is TRBV4-3 and J is TRBJ1-1; TRBD1 matches at 7 bases. The CDR3 length is 16 residues. Germline lookup yields CDR1 LGHNA and CDR2 YSLEER. J was trimmed by 1 base and V by 0 bases; bases with no gene match: 5. This CDR3 reads CASSQDSGTANTEAFF. The CDR3 DNA is TGCGCCAGCAGCCAAGATTCCGGGACAGCGAACACTGAAGCTTTCTTT.

This chain links TRBV19 with TRBJ2-5, with 8 positions matching TRBD1. The ends lost 5 bases at V and 3 bases at J; junction bases unmatched: 8. The CDR3 consists of 15 residues. Germline assignment: CDR1 LNHDA and CDR2 SQIVND (reference sequence). The CDR3 nucleotides are TGTGCCAGTAGTCGCGACAGGGGTGGGGAAGAGACCCAGTACTTC. Protein: CASSRDRGGEETQYF. Complete variable domain (other parts from reference TRBV19 and TRBJ2-5): DGGITQSPKYLFRKEGQNVTLSCEQNLNHDAMYWYRQDPGQGLRLIYYSQIVNDFQKGDIAEGYSVSREKKESFPLTVTSAQKNPTAFYLCASSRDRGGEETQYFGPGTRLLVL.

This chain joins TRBV27 and TRBJ2-7; 7 bases fit TRBD2. The CDR3 runs to 12 residues. The junction had 4 bases not matched to a gene; V was cut back by 8 bases and J by 3 bases. Germline assignment: CDR1 MNHEY and CDR2 SMNVEV (reference sequence). CDR3 amino acids: CASGTTYYEQYF. CDR3 bases: TGTGCCAGCGGGACTACCTACTACGAGCAGTACTTC.

The V gene is TRBV6-6, the J gene TRBJ2-5; 7 bases map to TRBD2. The CDR3 has 13 residues. The J segment lost 5 bases and the V segment lost 6 bases, leaving 6 bases of the junction unmatched. Per the germline V gene, CDR1 is MNHNY and CDR2 is SVGAGI (reference sequence). CDR3 sequence reads: CASRLAGGETQYF. The CDR3 coding sequence is TGTGCCAGCAGATTAGCGGGTGGGGAGACCCAGTACTTC.

This chain links TRBV18 with TRBJ1-2; no firm D call. V lost 2 bases and J lost 5, with 9 bases in between. The CDR3 loop spans 13 amino acids. CDR1 is KGHSH and CDR2 is LQKENI in the germline V gene. The CDR3 coding sequence is TGTGCCAGCTCACCAACTGAGGAGTATGGCTACACCTTC. It is translated as CASSPTEEYGYTF.

This chain joins TRBV30 and TRBJ2-7; TRBD2 is a possible D gene (5 bases). V lost 0 bases and J lost 3, with 15 bases in between. This CDR3 contains 15 residues. Germline CDR1 and CDR2: GTSNPN and SVGIG (reference sequence). As DNA, the CDR3 is TGTGCCTGGAGTGTTATAGTAGCGCGACGCTACGAGCAGTACTTC. Amino acids: CAWSVIVARRYEQYF.

J is TRBJ1-1 and V is TRBV28; 7 nucleotides line up with TRBD1. The CDR3 consists of 16 residues. Germline V gene data show CDR1 as MDHEN and CDR2 as SYDVKM. The V and J ends lost 4 bases and 3 bases, in that order; junction bases with no gene match: 11. This chain's CDR3 is CASSSPGGSRDTEAFF. In DNA, the CDR3 is TGTGCCAGCAGTTCCCCAGGGGGAAGTAGGGACACTGAAGCTTTCTTT.

The CDR3 DNA reads as TGTGCCAGCAGTGACGGGACTAGCGGCAATGAGCAGTTCTTC. Protein sequence: CASSDGTSGNEQFF. V is TRBV6-4 and J is TRBJ2-1, with TRBD2 matching over 11 bases. Germline V gives CDR1 MRHNA, CDR2 SNTAGT. With 2 bases clipped from V and 6 bases from J, the junction kept 0 bases outside the gene matches. The CDR3 consists of 14 residues.

V is TRBV28 and J is TRBJ2-7; 14 nucleotides agree with TRBD2. The CDR3 consists of 18 residues. With V trimmed by 7 bases and J by 4 bases, 15 bases remained unmatched. Germline-derived CDR1 and CDR2 are MDHEN and SYDVKM. The CDR3 protein is CASIQGGIGLAGGYEQYF. The CDR3 DNA reads as TGTGCCAGCATCCAAGGGGGGATAGGACTAGCGGGAGGATACGAGCAGTACTTC. The full variable domain, completed using reference TRBV28 and TRBJ2-7, is DVKVTQSSRYLVKRTGEKVFLECVQDMDHENMFWYRQDPGLGLRLIYFSYDVKMKEKGDIPEGYSVSREKKERFSLILESASTNQTSMYLCASIQGGIGLAGGYEQYFGPGTRLTVT.